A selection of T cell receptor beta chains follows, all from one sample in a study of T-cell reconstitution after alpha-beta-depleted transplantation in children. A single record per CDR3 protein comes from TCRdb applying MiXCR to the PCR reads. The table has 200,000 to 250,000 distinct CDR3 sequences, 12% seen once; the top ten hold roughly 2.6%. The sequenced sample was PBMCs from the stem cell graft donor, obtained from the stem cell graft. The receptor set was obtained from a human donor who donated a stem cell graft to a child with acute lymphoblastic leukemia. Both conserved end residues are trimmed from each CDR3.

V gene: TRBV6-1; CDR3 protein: ASSDLEGQVSYEQY
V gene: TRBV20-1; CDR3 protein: SAGGQPNYGYT
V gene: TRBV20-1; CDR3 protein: SARDSQETQY
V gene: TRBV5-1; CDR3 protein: ASSTPGELF
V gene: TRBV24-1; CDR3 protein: ATSDFDSTDTQY
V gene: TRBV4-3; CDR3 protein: ASSQPGGFDTGELF
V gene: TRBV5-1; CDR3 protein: ASSFTLANPGELF
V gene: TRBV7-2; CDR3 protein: ASSLGAGSGQPQH
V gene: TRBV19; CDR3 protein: SSSIGRNEQY
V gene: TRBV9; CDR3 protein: ASSVLPYQETQY
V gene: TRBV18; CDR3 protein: ASSTLAGGDNEQF
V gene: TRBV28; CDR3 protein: ASSLSGPNQPQH
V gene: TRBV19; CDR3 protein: ASNGNRNTEAF
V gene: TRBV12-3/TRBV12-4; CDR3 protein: ASRLHEQF
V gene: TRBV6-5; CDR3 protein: ASSYVIMNTGELF
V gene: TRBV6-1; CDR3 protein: AIDRGLSEQF
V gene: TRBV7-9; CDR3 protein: ASSNRRTKWDTEAF
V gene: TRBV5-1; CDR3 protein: ASSRDTVDGGYT
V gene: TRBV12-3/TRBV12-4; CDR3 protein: ASSLAGSGPDTQY
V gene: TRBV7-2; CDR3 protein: ASSPNKGTGERKLF
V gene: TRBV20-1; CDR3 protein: SASQQGYEQY
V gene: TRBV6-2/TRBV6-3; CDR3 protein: ASSSPGMGWTEAF
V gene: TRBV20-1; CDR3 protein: SARDKGAQDYEQY
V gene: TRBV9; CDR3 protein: ASSVDSYNQPQH
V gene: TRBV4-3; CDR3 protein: ASSQDRVGRELF
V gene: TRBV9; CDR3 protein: ASSPGPRETQY
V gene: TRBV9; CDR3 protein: ASSVSQTPRQVSSGANVLT
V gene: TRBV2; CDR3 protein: ASRGTSGRERDTQY
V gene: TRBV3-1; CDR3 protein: ASSQERVKSSYNEQF
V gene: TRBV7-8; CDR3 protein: ASAARSSAEKLF
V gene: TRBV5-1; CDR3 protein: ASSRRGQGYTDTQY
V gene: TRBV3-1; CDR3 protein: ASSQGGGAKGETQY
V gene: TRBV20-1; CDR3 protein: SANPVDTQY
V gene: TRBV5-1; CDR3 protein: ASSLVLNTGELF
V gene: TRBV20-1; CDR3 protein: SARSVAGGNQETQY